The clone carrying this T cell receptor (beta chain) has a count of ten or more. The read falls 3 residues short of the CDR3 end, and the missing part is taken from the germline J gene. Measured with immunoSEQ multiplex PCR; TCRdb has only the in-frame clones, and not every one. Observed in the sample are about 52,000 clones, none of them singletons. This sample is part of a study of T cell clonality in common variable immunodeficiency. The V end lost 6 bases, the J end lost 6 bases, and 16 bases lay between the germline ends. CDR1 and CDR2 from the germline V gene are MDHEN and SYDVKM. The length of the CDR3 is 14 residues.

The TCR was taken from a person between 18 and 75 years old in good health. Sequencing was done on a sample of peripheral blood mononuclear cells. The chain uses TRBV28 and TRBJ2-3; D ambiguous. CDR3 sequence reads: CASSLPTPVDTQYF. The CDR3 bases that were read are TGTGCCAGCAGCCTCCCGACTCCTGTCGATACG.